A selection of T cell receptor beta chains follows, all from one sample in a study of shared clonotypes between healthy human individuals. Data came from immunoSEQ multiplex PCR; TCRdb stores just in-frame clones and leaves some out. The data show some 1.5 million clones, with around 95% seen just once and roughly 1.2% held by the top ten. The material sequenced was naive CD4+ T cells sorted from blood. The origin of the receptors is a man aged 25-45 years in good health. CDR3s include the opening cysteine and the closing phenylalanine or tryptophan. D genes are given only for firm matches. Size tells how often a clone was seen (once, few, many) or the class of an expanded clone, and some rows leave it out.

>-|once|TRBJ2-6|TRBV5-5
TGTGCCAGCAGCTTACCTGGGGCCAACGTCCTGACTTTC
CASSLPGANVLTF
>TRBD1|-|TRBJ1-1|TRBV28
TGTGCCAGCATCGACCCAGGCCAGGGGGCCACTGAAGCTTTCTTT
CASIDPGQGATEAFF
>-|few|TRBJ1-2|TRBV30
TGTGCCTGGAGTAAGGGGGAGCACTATGGCTACACCTTC
CAWSKGEHYGYTF
>TRBD1|-|TRBJ1-4|TRBV4-3
TGCGCCAGCAGCCCCCGAGATTCGACAGGGGAAGAAAAACTGTTTTTT
CASSPRDSTGEEKLFF
>TRBD2|-|TRBJ2-3|TRBV9
TGTGCCAGCAGCGTAACCAGCGGGAGTGAAGATACGCAGTATTTT
CASSVTSGSEDTQYF
>-|once|TRBJ2-1|TRBV5-4
TGTGCCAGCAGCCCACCAGGCCCCAATGAGCAGTTCTTC
CASSPPGPNEQFF
>TRBD1|-|TRBJ2-5|TRBV5-4
TGTGCCAGCAGCGAAAGAACAGGGGCTCAAGGGACCCAGTACTTC
CASSERTGAQGTQYF
>-|-|TRBJ2-1|TRBV5-1
TGCGCCAGCAGCGACGGACTAACCTCCTACAATGAGCAGTTCTTC
CASSDGLTSYNEQFF
>-|-|TRBJ2-1|TRBV19
TGTGCCAGTAGTCCCCAGGAAGTTATGAATGAGCAGTTCTTC
CASSPQEVMNEQFF
>-|-|TRBJ2-3|TRBV29-1
TGCAGCGTTGAAAATGAGGGAGATACGCAGTATTTT
CSVENEGDTQYF
>-|-|TRBJ2-2|TRBV7-7
TGTGCTAGCAGCTTGAGGGAAGGCGGGGAGCTGTTTTTT
CASSLREGGELFF
>TRBD2|-|TRBJ2-7|TRBV9
TGTGCCAGCAGCGAAGGACTAGCGTTTTACGAGCAGTACTTC
CASSEGLAFYEQYF
>-|-|TRBJ2-1|TRBV7-6
TGTGCCAGCAGCTTAGCGCAGGGTTACGAGCAGTTCTTC
CASSLAQGYEQFF
>TRBD2|few|TRBJ2-4|TRBV28
TGTAGGGTCGGGGGGGCAGGCAACATTCAGTACTTC
CRVGGAGNIQYF
>TRBD1|-|TRBJ2-1|TRBV28
TGTGCCAGCAGAGACTGGGACAGGGGTTCCTACAATGAGCAGTTCTTC
CASRDWDRGSYNEQFF
>-|-|TRBJ2-5|TRBV5-1
TGCGCCAGCAGCGCCGGGAGTCGTGAGACCCAGTACTTC
CASSAGSRETQYF
>TRBD2|once|TRBJ2-3|TRBV18
TGTGCCAGCTCACCAGCGACTAGCAACGCAGATACGCAGTATTTT
CASSPATSNADTQYF
>-|-|TRBJ2-7|TRBV19
TGTGCCACTAGGAATTCCTACGAGCAGTACTTC
CATRNSYEQYF
>-|-|TRBJ1-4|TRBV5-1
TGCGCCAGCAGCTTGGGTGGGGTGGCAACTAATGAAAAACTGTTTTTT
CASSLGGVATNEKLFF
>TRBD1|-|TRBJ2-7|TRBV5-5
TGTGCCAGCAGCTTGGACAGGGGACACTCCTACGAGCAGTACTTC
CASSLDRGHSYEQYF
>-|-|TRBJ2-5|TRBV19
TGTGCCAGTAGTACCTTTCTGGGAACAGGGAAACAAGAGACCCAGTACTTC
CASSTFLGTGKQETQYF
>-|once|TRBJ1-1|TRBV6-1
TGTGCCAGCAGAACAGGACAGATGGTCACTGAAGCTTTCTTT
CASRTGQMVTEAFF
>-|-|TRBJ2-2|TRBV5-6
TGTGCCAGCACTGGGCGTTCTAGGACGGATGGGGAGCTGTTTTTT
CASTGRSRTDGELFF
>TRBD1|-|TRBJ2-3|TRBV12-5
TGTGCTAGTGGTTCGGGACAGAGCACAGATACGCAGTATTTT
CASGSGQSTDTQYF
>-|-|TRBJ1-1|TRBV5-1
TGCGCCAGCAGCTTTATGCTATCGGGGATTCCGGGCACTGAAGCTTTCTTT
CASSFMLSGIPGTEAFF
>-|-|TRBJ2-7|TRBV5-4
TGTGCCAGCAGCTTACGGGATCACTCCTACGAGCAGTACTTC
CASSLRDHSYEQYF